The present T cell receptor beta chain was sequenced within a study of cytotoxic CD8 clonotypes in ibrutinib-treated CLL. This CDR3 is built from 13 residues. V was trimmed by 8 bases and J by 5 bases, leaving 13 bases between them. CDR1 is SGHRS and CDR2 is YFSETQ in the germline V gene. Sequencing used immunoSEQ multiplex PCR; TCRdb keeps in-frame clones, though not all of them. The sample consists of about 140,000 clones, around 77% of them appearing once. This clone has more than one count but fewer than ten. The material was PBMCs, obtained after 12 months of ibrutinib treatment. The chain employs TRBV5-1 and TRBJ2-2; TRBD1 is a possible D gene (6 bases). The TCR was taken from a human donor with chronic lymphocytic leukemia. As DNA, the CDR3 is TGCGCCAGTCAGGGGCTAGTAACCGGGGAGCTGTTTTTT. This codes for CASQGLVTGELFF.